This T cell receptor (beta chain) originates from a study of T cells in Graves' hyperthyroidism and ophthalmopathy. Study-level findings and limits: Blood samples included most of the expanded thyroid clonotypes exceeding 0.001. Classification by a 13 V-J model distinguished ophthalmopathy from stable hyperthyroidism.

Trimming shortened V by 0 bases and J by 4 bases, and 18 bases separated the two germline ends. The CDR3 consists of 18 residues. Germline-derived CDR1 and CDR2 are LGHDT and YNNKEL (reference sequence). TCR beta CDR3 regions were amplified from RNA. TCR CDR3 underwent first-round RT-PCR with the HTBI primer set. MiXCR was run by TCRdb on the multiplex PCR reads, yielding one entry per CDR3 protein. Among around 690,000 distinct CDR3 sequences listed, around 20% were seen once. This clonotype was observed a handful of times. Its antigen remains unidentified. Inclusion characteristics of ophthalmopathy patients comprised a Clinical Activity Score of at least 3, a NOSPECS grade of at least 4, and duration under 3 months. Fresh peripheral blood, around 9.5 ml, yielded the PBMCs.

The rearrangement uses TRBV3-1 and TRBJ1-4; the D is unclear. This clonotype originated in a man between 25 and 39 years old with Graves' ophthalmopathy. Specimen: blood. CDR3 loop: CASSQDPPRGDLNEKLFF. For the CDR3, the DNA is TGTGCCAGCAGCCAAGATCCCCCACGTGGAGACCTTAATGAAAAACTGTTTTTT.